Presented here are 24 T cell receptor beta chains from one specimen sequenced in a study of memory CD4+ T cells and cytomegalovirus serostatus. The sort gate was single viable CD3+CD4+CD8-CD45RO+ cells for memory CD4+ T cells. Profiled with immunoSEQ multiplex PCR; TCRdb holds only in-frame clones, not every one. The table shows about 53,000 clones, with just under 80% occurring only once. Material for sequencing was memory CD4+ T cells from blood. Every receptor here comes from an adult in good health and CMV-seronegative.

The chain joins TRBV9 to TRBJ1-2, with D maybe TRBD1 (6 bases). V was pared by 4 bases and J by 6 bases, with 10 bases between. CDR1 is SGDLS, CDR2 YYNGEE, per germline. The CDR3 covers 12 residues. CDR3 nucleotides: TGTGCCAGCAGCATACACAGGGATGGCTACACCTTC. Translating gives CASSIHRDGYTF.

The chain employs TRBV11-2 and TRBJ1-2; TRBD1 matches at 9 bases. Germline CDR1 is SGHAT and CDR2 is FQNNGV. The V segment lost 3 bases and the J segment 6 bases; nucleotides outside the gene matches: 11. The CDR3 totals 16 residues. The CDR3 DNA is TGTGCCAGCAGCTTGGACAGGGGACAGGGACAGAATGGCTACACCTTC. Translated: CASSLDRGQGQNGYTF.

The V and J genes are TRBV9 and TRBJ1-4; D is unresolved. Trimming took off 4 bases at V and 7 bases at J, with 20 bases between the two ends. Germline lookup yields CDR1 SGDLS and CDR2 YYNGEE. CDR3 size: 16 residues. CDR3 nucleotide sequence: TGTGCCAGCAGCTCTACCGGGCCCGTAAAGGGTGAAAAACTGTTTTTT. It specifies CASSSTGPVKGEKLFF.

V usage is TRBV6-5 and J usage is TRBJ1-2; possible D gene TRBD1, 6 bases. The CDR3 sequence is 13 residues long. Germline CDR1 is MNHEY and CDR2 is SVGAGI. V lost 8 bases and J 4 bases, leaving 14 bases between the germline ends. CDR3 nucleotide sequence: TGTGCCAGCGGCCAGGGGTTCGCCTATGGCTACACCTTC. Translation: CASGQGFAYGYTF.

The chain recombines TRBV11-3 with TRBJ1-3; no definite D call. Between the trimmed V and J ends, which lost 1 base and 0 bases, there was a span of 7 bases. The CDR3 extends over 15 amino acids. Germline values: CDR1 SGHNT, CDR2 YENEEA. CDR3 coding DNA: TGTGCCAGCAGCTTAGGGTCAACCTCTGGAAACACCATATATTTT. Translation: CASSLGSTSGNTIYF.

The V gene is TRBV4-3, the J gene TRBJ2-3; 9 nucleotides line up with TRBD2. In germline, CDR1 is LGHNA, CDR2 YSLEER. The ends lost 0 bases at V and 2 bases at J; junction bases unmatched: 15. The CDR3 contains 20 residues. The CDR3 DNA sequence: TGCGCCAGCAGCCAAGAGGCGTCAACAGCGGGACTAGCCTACACAGATACGCAGTATTTT. Its translation is CASSQEASTAGLAYTDTQYF.

V and J are TRBV7-6 and TRBJ2-2, with TRBD1 matching 7 bases. CDR3 length: 15 amino acids. The V gene end was trimmed by 2 bases and the J gene end by 5 bases; junction bases not matched to a gene: 5. The germline CDR1 and CDR2 sequences are SGHVS and FNYEAQ. This chain's CDR3 is CASSLRQGGTGELFF. The CDR3 DNA sequence: TGTGCCAGCAGCTTAAGACAGGGCGGAACCGGGGAGCTGTTTTTT.

This clone ranks as medium-sized. The V call is TRBV2, the J call TRBJ1-1, with D tentatively TRBD1 (5 bases). V lost 6 bases to trimming and J lost 6 bases, with 11 bases between them. Germline V lookup: CDR1 SNHLY, CDR2 FYNNEI. The CDR3 sequence is 12 residues long. The DNA for the CDR3 is TGTGCCAGCAGGGGAGGGACTTCTGAAGCTTTCTTT. Translated: CASRGGTSEAFF.

The chain combines TRBV9 with TRBJ2-7; the D gene is possibly TRBD2 (5 bases). Per germline, CDR1 SGDLS and CDR2 YYNGEE. The CDR3 has 14 residues. V was shortened by 0 bases and J by 7 bases, with 14 bases between the two germline ends. This chain's CDR3 is CASSVDDGKLEQYF. The CDR3 DNA sequence: TGTGCCAGCAGCGTAGACGACGGGAAATTGGAGCAGTACTTC.

This sequence joins TRBV15 and TRBJ2-3; 9 bases are a match to TRBD1. The CDR3 length is 16 residues. Trimming at V came to 3 bases and at J to 3 bases, leaving 7 bases not matched to a gene. Germline assignment: CDR1 LNHNV and CDR2 YYDKDF (reference sequence). The CDR3 nucleotides read TGTGCCACCAGCAGGTCGGACAGGGGAGGGACAGATACGCAGTATTTT. Protein sequence: CATSRSDRGGTDTQYF.

This clone was seen a handful of times. The chain carries TRBV10-1 and TRBJ2-2; D gene unclear. The germline V gene has CDR1 WNHNN and CDR2 SYGVQD (reference sequence). This CDR3 has 14 amino acids. The V end was cut by 6 bases, the J end by 1 base, with 9 bases between. In DNA, the CDR3 is TGCGCCAGCAGGGCAAACAGGAACACCGGGGAGCTGTTTTTT. It codes for CASRANRNTGELFF.

V gene TRBV6-5 combines with J gene TRBJ1-1; D is possibly TRBD1 (5 bases). Trimming left V 6 bases short and J 5 bases short, with 19 bases between. The germline gives CDR1 MNHEY, CDR2 SVGAGI. This CDR3 is 15 amino acids long. The CDR3 DNA is TGTGCCAGCAGCTCCCGGGAGGGACGGTTTACTGAAGCTTTCTTT. This sequence encodes CASSSREGRFTEAFF.

The chain recombines TRBV7-3 with TRBJ2-5; no firm D call. This CDR3 is built from 13 residues. Trimming took off 5 bases at V and 4 bases at J, with 11 bases between the two ends. CDR1 and CDR2 (germline): SGHTA, FQGTGA. The CDR3 DNA follows: TGTGCCAGCAGCCCGGGCCAGATAGAGACCCAGTACTTC. It encodes CASSPGQIETQYF.

This chain connects TRBV28 to TRBJ1-1; TRBD1 might be the D (5 bases). Trimming took off 6 bases at V and 3 bases at J, with 14 bases between the two ends. The CDR3 spans 14 residues. In germline, CDR1 is MDHEN, CDR2 SYDVKM. CDR3 sequence (DNA): TGTGCCAGCAGCCCTGACGGGACCTACACTGAAGCTTTCTTT. It is translated as CASSPDGTYTEAFF.

The chain uses TRBV29-1 and TRBJ2-5, with TRBD1 as a possible D gene (5 bases). V was pared by 4 bases and J by 11 bases, with 17 bases between. The CDR3 loop spans 12 amino acids. Germline V gives CDR1 SQVTM, CDR2 ANQGSEA. The CDR3 loop reads CSVVTGKREQYF. The CDR3 DNA reads TGCAGCGTTGTTACAGGAAAGAGAGAGCAGTACTTC.

This chain's CDR3 is CASQRNRVKDQPQHF. In nucleotides, the CDR3 is TGTGCCAGCCAGAGAAACAGGGTTAAGGATCAGCCCCAGCATTTT. This chain uses TRBV6-5 with TRBJ1-5, with TRBD1 as a possible D gene (6 bases). CDR1 MNHEY and CDR2 SVGAGI come from the germline V gene. The CDR3 runs 15 residues. V lost 8 bases and J 5 bases, leaving 19 bases between the germline ends.

This clone was detected only a few times. This rearrangement joins TRBV5-4 to TRBJ1-2; no clear D gene. Trimming left V 1 base short and J 3 bases short, with 4 bases between. Germline V gene data show CDR1 as SGHNT and CDR2 as YYREEE (reference sequence). This CDR3 is built from 12 residues. The chain's CDR3 is CASSLTDYGYTF. The DNA of the CDR3 is TGTGCCAGCAGCTTGACAGACTATGGCTACACCTTC. Drawing the rest from reference TRBV5-4 and TRBJ1-2, the complete variable domain is ETGVTQSPTHLIKTRGQQVTLRCSSQSGHNTVSWYQQALGQGPQFIFQYYREEENGRGNFPPRFSGLQFPNYSSELNVNALELDDSALYLCASSLTDYGYTFGSGTRLTVV.

The V and J genes are TRBV2 and TRBJ1-6; D is ambiguous. CDR3 length equals 16 residues. Germline V gene lookup returns CDR1 SNHLY and CDR2 FYNNEI. V was shortened by 4 bases and J by 2 bases, with 12 bases between the two germline ends. DNA for the CDR3: TGTGCCAGCAGTGGCCTCTCGGGGACCTATAATTCACCCCTCCACTTT. Translating gives CASSGLSGTYNSPLHF. Filled out from reference TRBV2 and TRBJ1-6, the complete variable domain reads EPEVTQTPSHQVTQMGQEVILRCVPISNHLYFYWYRQILGQKVEFLVSFYNNEISEKSEIFDDQFSVERPDGSNFTLKIRSTKLEDSAMYFCASSGLSGTYNSPLHFGNGTRLTVT.

This clone has a single count. V gene TRBV27 combines with J gene TRBJ1-4, with unresolved D. With 8 bases removed from V and 8 bases from J, the gap between germline ends came to 18 bases. The CDR3 consists of 14 residues. Germline V gene sequence: CDR1 MNHEY, CDR2 SMNVEV (reference sequence). CDR3: CASGKLSTREKLFF. In nucleotides, the CDR3 is TGTGCCAGCGGAAAACTATCGACCCGCGAAAAACTGTTTTTT.

The CDR3 DNA reads as TGCGCCAGCAGCCCGGGACAAGTGGAAAAACTGTTTTTT. It yields the protein CASSPGQVEKLFF. The chain employs TRBV4-1 and TRBJ1-4, with D perhaps matching TRBD1 (6 bases). CDR1 is MGHRA, CDR2 YSYEKL, per germline. The CDR3 sequence is 13 residues long. Trimming left V 4 bases short and J 8 bases short, with 11 bases between.

The rearrangement joins TRBV6-1 to TRBJ1-1, with D tentatively TRBD1 (5 bases). This CDR3 comprises 13 residues. Trimming cost V 7 bases and J 1 base, with 10 bases left between them. Germline loops: CDR1 MNHNS, CDR2 SASEGT. CDR3 sequence (DNA): TGTGCCAGCAAGCCCACAGGGAACACTGAAGCTTTCTTT. Encoded protein: CASKPTGNTEAFF.

This clone occurred once. The rearrangement links TRBV7-2 to TRBJ1-2, with unresolved D. V lost 0 bases, J lost 7 bases, and 6 bases lay in between. The germline CDR1 and CDR2 sequences are SGHTA and FQGNSA. The CDR3 consists of 12 residues. The CDR3 coding sequence is TGTGCCAGCAGCTTAGCTCCCGCTGGCTACACCTTC. Residues: CASSLAPAGYTF.

CDR3 in amino acids: CASSQPPGTGGTEAFF. CDR3 sequence (DNA): TGTGCCAGCAGCCAACCCCCCGGGACAGGGGGAACTGAAGCTTTCTTT. The chain links TRBV7-2 to TRBJ1-1; 11 nucleotides match TRBD1. Germline loops: CDR1 SGHTA, CDR2 FQGNSA. Unmatched junction bases numbered 10, after V lost 5 bases and J lost 5 bases. The length of the CDR3 is 16 residues.

The V call is TRBV5-6, the J call TRBJ2-5; 8 bases agree with TRBD1. The V and J ends lost 3 bases and 5 bases, in that order; junction bases with no gene match: 0. CDR3 length equals 12 residues. Germline V lookup: CDR1 SGHDT, CDR2 YYEEEE. CDR3: CASSWTGETQYF. The DNA for the CDR3 is TGTGCCAGCAGCTGGACAGGGGAGACCCAGTACTTC.